These T cell receptor beta chains were read from a single sample in a study of T cell changes during pregnancy in multiple sclerosis. Repertoires were generated with immunoSEQ multiplex PCR, while TCRdb's copy carries only in-frame clones and drops some. The repertoire includes about 71,000 clones, 90% to 95% of them detected once, and approximately 1% sits in the top ten. Specimen: peripheral blood, collected in the third trimester of pregnancy. Every receptor here comes from a female donor with multiple sclerosis, enrolled in a pregnancy study. The CDR3 runs from the conserved cysteine through the conserved F or W. The order of the fields is D gene, V gene, clone size, CDR3 length, J gene, CDR3 DNA, CDR3 protein. D genes are given only for firm matches. Only part of the rows carry a size: once, few, many, or a class if the clone is expanded.

d_call: TRBD1; v_call: TRBV27; clone_size: -; cdr3_length: 15; j_call: TRBJ2-7; cdr3_nt: TGTGCCAGCAGGCCCGGACAGGGGGCGGTTTACGAGCAGTACTTC; cdr3_aa: CASRPGQGAVYEQYF
d_call: -; v_call: TRBV6-1; clone_size: -; cdr3_length: 14; j_call: TRBJ2-2; cdr3_nt: TGTGCCAGCAGTGTACAGGGATCAACCGGGGAGCTGTTTTTT; cdr3_aa: CASSVQGSTGELFF
d_call: -; v_call: TRBV6-1; clone_size: -; cdr3_length: 14; j_call: TRBJ2-2; cdr3_nt: TGTGCCAGCAGGTCGGGAGAGGCCACCGGGGAGCTGTTTTTT; cdr3_aa: CASRSGEATGELFF
d_call: -; v_call: TRBV4-1; clone_size: -; cdr3_length: 16; j_call: TRBJ1-5; cdr3_nt: TGCGCCAGCAGCCAAGCGGTTAGGCAGGCCCATCAGCCCCAGCATTTT; cdr3_aa: CASSQAVRQAHQPQHF
d_call: -; v_call: TRBV2; clone_size: -; cdr3_length: 11; j_call: TRBJ2-7; cdr3_nt: TGTGCCAGCACAGCGGGCTACGAGCAGTACTTC; cdr3_aa: CASTAGYEQYF
d_call: -; v_call: TRBV6-5; clone_size: -; cdr3_length: 15; j_call: TRBJ1-2; cdr3_nt: TGTGCCAGCAGTTACTCGGGCCGAACTAACTATGGCTACACCTTC; cdr3_aa: CASSYSGRTNYGYTF
d_call: -; v_call: TRBV7-3; clone_size: -; cdr3_length: 14; j_call: TRBJ1-2; cdr3_nt: TGTGCCAGCAGCCTACCGTCCCTAGTCTATGGCTACACCTTC; cdr3_aa: CASSLPSLVYGYTF
d_call: TRBD2; v_call: TRBV28; clone_size: -; cdr3_length: 19; j_call: TRBJ2-3; cdr3_nt: TGTGCCAGCAATCTCCCGAAGGGGGCTAGCGGGATATACACAGATACGCAGTATTTT; cdr3_aa: CASNLPKGASGIYTDTQYF
d_call: -; v_call: TRBV5-1; clone_size: -; cdr3_length: 15; j_call: TRBJ1-4; cdr3_nt: TGCGCCAGCAGCTCTTCCGGGACGGGGGATGAAAAACTGTTTTTT; cdr3_aa: CASSSSGTGDEKLFF
d_call: -; v_call: TRBV7-2; clone_size: -; cdr3_length: 13; j_call: TRBJ2-7; cdr3_nt: TGTGCCAGCAGCTTATTTAGCTCCTACGAGCAGTACTTC; cdr3_aa: CASSLFSSYEQYF
d_call: -; v_call: TRBV11-2; clone_size: -; cdr3_length: 14; j_call: TRBJ2-3; cdr3_nt: TGTGCCAGCAGCTTAAGGACTCCGGATGATACGCAGTATTTT; cdr3_aa: CASSLRTPDDTQYF
d_call: -; v_call: TRBV5-1; clone_size: -; cdr3_length: 15; j_call: TRBJ2-7; cdr3_nt: TGCGCCAGCAGCTTGGGTACAGAGTTCCCCTCCGAGCAGTACTTC; cdr3_aa: CASSLGTEFPSEQYF
d_call: TRBD2; v_call: TRBV28; clone_size: -; cdr3_length: 13; j_call: TRBJ2-5; cdr3_nt: TGTGCCAGCCGAGGCGGGGGGGAAGAGACCCAGTACTTC; cdr3_aa: CASRGGGEETQYF
d_call: TRBD2; v_call: TRBV5-1; clone_size: -; cdr3_length: 19; j_call: TRBJ2-3; cdr3_nt: TGCGCCAGCAGCCGTGGACCGCCGGGACTAGCGGGAGATGGAGATACGCAGTATTTT; cdr3_aa: CASSRGPPGLAGDGDTQYF
d_call: TRBD2; v_call: TRBV5-4; clone_size: -; cdr3_length: 14; j_call: TRBJ2-7; cdr3_nt: TGTGCCAGCAGCTGGGGACTAGCGGGAAACGAGCAGTGCTTC; cdr3_aa: CASSWGLAGNEQCF
d_call: TRBD2; v_call: TRBV5-1; clone_size: -; cdr3_length: 18; j_call: TRBJ2-7; cdr3_nt: TGCGCCAGCAGCTTGACCGAACTAGCGGGAGTCTCTTCCAACGAGCAGTACTTC; cdr3_aa: CASSLTELAGVSSNEQYF
d_call: TRBD1; v_call: TRBV7-2; clone_size: -; cdr3_length: 16; j_call: TRBJ1-2; cdr3_nt: TGTGCCAGCAGCTTACATACAGGGGGACCCACAGAGGGCTACACCTTC; cdr3_aa: CASSLHTGGPTEGYTF
d_call: -; v_call: TRBV28; clone_size: once; cdr3_length: 14; j_call: TRBJ2-5; cdr3_nt: TGTGCCAGCAGTCTCCGAATACCGGGAGAGACCCAGTACTTC; cdr3_aa: CASSLRIPGETQYF
d_call: TRBD1; v_call: TRBV6-1; clone_size: -; cdr3_length: 17; j_call: TRBJ1-3; cdr3_nt: TGTGCCAGCAGTGAAGCCTTAGCAGGGGGAATCGGAAACACCATATATTTT; cdr3_aa: CASSEALAGGIGNTIYF
d_call: TRBD1; v_call: TRBV28; clone_size: -; cdr3_length: 16; j_call: TRBJ1-4; cdr3_nt: TGTGCCAGCAGTTTTACAGGGGGGTCGTCTCGTGAAAAACTGTTTTTT; cdr3_aa: CASSFTGGSSREKLFF
d_call: TRBD1; v_call: TRBV7-9; clone_size: -; cdr3_length: 12; j_call: TRBJ1-2; cdr3_nt: TGTGCCAGCAGCCGACAGGGGTCTGGCTACACCTTC; cdr3_aa: CASSRQGSGYTF
d_call: TRBD2; v_call: TRBV6-5; clone_size: -; cdr3_length: 14; j_call: TRBJ2-1; cdr3_nt: TGTGCCAGCAGTCATAGCGGGTTCTACAATGAGCAGTTCTTC; cdr3_aa: CASSHSGFYNEQFF
d_call: -; v_call: TRBV7-8; clone_size: -; cdr3_length: 13; j_call: TRBJ2-1; cdr3_nt: TGTGCCAGCAGCTCGGGACACACCAATGAGCAGTTCTTC; cdr3_aa: CASSSGHTNEQFF
d_call: -; v_call: TRBV27; clone_size: -; cdr3_length: 15; j_call: TRBJ2-6; cdr3_nt: TGTGCCAGCAGTTTCGACTTTGCGGGGGCCAACGTCCTGACTTTC; cdr3_aa: CASSFDFAGANVLTF
d_call: TRBD2; v_call: TRBV4-1; clone_size: -; cdr3_length: 16; j_call: TRBJ2-7; cdr3_nt: TGCGCCAGCAGCCAAGATGAGGGACTAGTTTCCTACGAGCAGTACTTC; cdr3_aa: CASSQDEGLVSYEQYF
d_call: TRBD2; v_call: TRBV6-1; clone_size: -; cdr3_length: 16; j_call: TRBJ2-3; cdr3_nt: TGTGCCAGCAGTGAATCGTGGGGGGGTGTGCCAGATACGCAGTATTTT; cdr3_aa: CASSESWGGVPDTQYF
d_call: -; v_call: TRBV5-4; clone_size: -; cdr3_length: 13; j_call: TRBJ2-1; cdr3_nt: TGTGCCAGCAGTCTGGACATTCTTGGTGAGCAGTTCTTC; cdr3_aa: CASSLDILGEQFF
d_call: -; v_call: TRBV21-1; clone_size: once; cdr3_length: 16; j_call: TRBJ2-5; cdr3_nt: TGTGCCAGCAGCAAACTGGCTAGCGGGAGCAGGGAGACCCAGTACTTC; cdr3_aa: CASSKLASGSRETQYF
d_call: TRBD1; v_call: TRBV6-1; clone_size: once; cdr3_length: 16; j_call: TRBJ2-1; cdr3_nt: TGTGCCAGCAGTGGTACCGGGACAGGGGACTACAATGAGCAGTTCTTC; cdr3_aa: CASSGTGTGDYNEQFF
d_call: TRBD2; v_call: TRBV10-3; clone_size: -; cdr3_length: 16; j_call: TRBJ2-4; cdr3_nt: TGTGCCATCAGTGATAGCGGGAGGGCCGGCTCCAACATTCAGTACTTC; cdr3_aa: CAISDSGRAGSNIQYF
d_call: TRBD2; v_call: TRBV18; clone_size: -; cdr3_length: 17; j_call: TRBJ2-5; cdr3_nt: TGTGCCAGCTCACCACTAAGCGGGAGGGCCCTCTCGGAGACCCAGTACTTC; cdr3_aa: CASSPLSGRALSETQYF
d_call: -; v_call: TRBV28; clone_size: -; cdr3_length: 16; j_call: TRBJ1-2; cdr3_nt: TGTGCCAGCAGTTCCCTAAGTGGAGAGTCTAACTATGGCTACACCTTC; cdr3_aa: CASSSLSGESNYGYTF
d_call: TRBD1; v_call: TRBV7-2; clone_size: -; cdr3_length: 17; j_call: TRBJ2-7; cdr3_nt: TGTGCCAGCAGCTTAGCGGCATCAAGACAGGGGGAATACGAGCAGTACTTC; cdr3_aa: CASSLAASRQGEYEQYF
d_call: -; v_call: TRBV11-3; clone_size: once; cdr3_length: 14; j_call: TRBJ2-1; cdr3_nt: TGTGCCAGCAGTCAAACGGGAGCCTACAATGAGCAGTTCTTC; cdr3_aa: CASSQTGAYNEQFF
d_call: TRBD2; v_call: TRBV6-5; clone_size: once; cdr3_length: 15; j_call: TRBJ2-7; cdr3_nt: TGTGCCAGCAGCCGTGGGACTAGCGGGAGTCTCGAGCAGTACTTC; cdr3_aa: CASSRGTSGSLEQYF